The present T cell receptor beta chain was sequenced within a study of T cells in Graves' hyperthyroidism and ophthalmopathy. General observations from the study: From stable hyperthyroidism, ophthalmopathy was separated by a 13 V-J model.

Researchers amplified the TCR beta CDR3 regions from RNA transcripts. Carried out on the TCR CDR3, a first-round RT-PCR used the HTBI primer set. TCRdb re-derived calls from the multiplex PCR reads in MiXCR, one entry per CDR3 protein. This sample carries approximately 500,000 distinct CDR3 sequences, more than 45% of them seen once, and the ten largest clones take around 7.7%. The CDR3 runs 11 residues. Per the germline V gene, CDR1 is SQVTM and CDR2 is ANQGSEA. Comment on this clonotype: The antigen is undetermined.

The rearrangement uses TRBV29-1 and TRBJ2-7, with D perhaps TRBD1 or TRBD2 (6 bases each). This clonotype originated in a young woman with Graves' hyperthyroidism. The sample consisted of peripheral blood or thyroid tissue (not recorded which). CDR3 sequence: CRGGSSYEQYF. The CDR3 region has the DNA TGCAGGGGGGGCAGCTCCTACGAGCAGTACTTC.